These 4 T cell receptor beta chains were all obtained from the same sample, sequenced in a study of blood T cell repertoires in COVID-19. Clones were read by immunoSEQ multiplex PCR, and TCRdb kept only the in-frame ones, dropping some. The sample holds some 250,000 clones, 85% to 90% seen once. The material sequenced was PBMCs or T cells enriched from blood (not recorded which). The receptors derive from a man aged 18-30 years who had recovered from COVID-19.

V is TRBV11-2 and J is TRBJ2-1; 10 positions agree with TRBD2. The trim removed 3 bases at V and 8 bases at J, leaving 10 bases unmatched. This CDR3 is built from 16 residues. Looked up from germline, CDR1 is SGHAT and CDR2 is FQNNGV. As DNA, the CDR3 is TGTGCCAGCAGCTTTCGCAAGCGGGGGGGGCAGGATGAGCAGTTCTTC. This encodes CASSFRKRGGQDEQFF.

The V call is TRBV28, the J call TRBJ1-1, with 9 bases identical to TRBD1. In germline, CDR1 is MDHEN, CDR2 SYDVKM. J lost 5 bases, V lost 5 bases, and 9 bases had no gene match. This CDR3 contains 15 residues. The CDR3 DNA reads as TGTGCCAGCAGTCCCGCCGGGACAGGGCGAACTGAAGCTTTCTTT. It is translated as CASSPAGTGRTEAFF.

A single count supports this clone. The rearrangement joins TRBV14 to TRBJ1-2; D is ambiguous. There are 13 residues in the CDR3. Germline CDR1 SGHDN, CDR2 FVKESK. The V and J ends lost 4 bases and 0 bases respectively, with 6 bases between them. The CDR3 nucleotides read TGTGCCAGCAGCCCGCAGTCTAACTATGGCTACACCTTC. The encoded protein is CASSPQSNYGYTF.

The chain carries TRBV6-1 and TRBJ2-7; the match to TRBD1 covers 11 bases. The V segment lost 3 bases and the J segment 11 bases; nucleotides outside the gene matches: 9. The CDR3 totals 14 residues. The V gene's germline CDR1 is MNHNS and CDR2 SASEGT. Here the CDR3 reads CASSEMGTGGREYF. Written as DNA, the CDR3 is TGTGCCAGCAGTGAGATGGGGACAGGGGGTAGGGAGTACTTC.